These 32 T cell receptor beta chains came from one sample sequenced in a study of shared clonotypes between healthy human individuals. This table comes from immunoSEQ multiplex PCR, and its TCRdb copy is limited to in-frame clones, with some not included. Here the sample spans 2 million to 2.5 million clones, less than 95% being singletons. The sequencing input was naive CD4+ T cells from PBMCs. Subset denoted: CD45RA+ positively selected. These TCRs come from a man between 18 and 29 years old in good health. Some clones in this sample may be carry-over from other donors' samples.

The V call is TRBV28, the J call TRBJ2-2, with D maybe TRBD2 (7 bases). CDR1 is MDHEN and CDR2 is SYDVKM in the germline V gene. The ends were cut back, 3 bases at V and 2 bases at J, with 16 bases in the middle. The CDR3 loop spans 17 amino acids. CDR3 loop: CASSFIGGGRNTGELFF. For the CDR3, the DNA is TGTGCCAGCAGTTTTATCGGGGGCGGGAGAAACACCGGGGAGCTGTTTTTT. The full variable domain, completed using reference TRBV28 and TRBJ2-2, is DVKVTQSSRYLVKRTGEKVFLECVQDMDHENMFWYRQDPGLGLRLIYFSYDVKMKEKGDIPEGYSVSREKKERFSLILESASTNQTSMYLCASSFIGGGRNTGELFFGEGSRLTVL.

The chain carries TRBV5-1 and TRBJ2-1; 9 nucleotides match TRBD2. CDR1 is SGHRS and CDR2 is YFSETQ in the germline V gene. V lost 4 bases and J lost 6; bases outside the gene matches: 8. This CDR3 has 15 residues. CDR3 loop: CASSPLAGESNEQFF. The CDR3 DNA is TGCGCCAGCAGCCCGTTAGCGGGAGAATCCAATGAGCAGTTCTTC.

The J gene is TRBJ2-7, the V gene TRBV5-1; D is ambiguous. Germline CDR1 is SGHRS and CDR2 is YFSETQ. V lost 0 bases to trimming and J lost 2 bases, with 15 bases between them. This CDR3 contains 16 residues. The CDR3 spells CASSLEVGSRTYEQYF. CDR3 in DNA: TGCGCCAGCAGCTTGGAAGTTGGTTCCAGAACCTACGAGCAGTACTTC.

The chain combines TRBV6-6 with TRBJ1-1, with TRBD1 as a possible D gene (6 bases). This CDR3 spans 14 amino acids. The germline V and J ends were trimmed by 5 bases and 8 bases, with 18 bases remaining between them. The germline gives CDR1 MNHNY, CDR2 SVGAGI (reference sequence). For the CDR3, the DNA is TGTGCCAGCAGTATCCGACAGGAACCCGGAGAAGCTTTCTTT. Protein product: CASSIRQEPGEAFF.

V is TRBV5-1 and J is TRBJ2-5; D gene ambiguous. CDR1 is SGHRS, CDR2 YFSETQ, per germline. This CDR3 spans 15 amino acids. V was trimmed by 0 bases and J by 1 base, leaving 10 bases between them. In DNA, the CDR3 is TGCGCCAGCAGCTTGGGAACAGCTTTCCAAGAGACCCAGTACTTC. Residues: CASSLGTAFQETQYF.

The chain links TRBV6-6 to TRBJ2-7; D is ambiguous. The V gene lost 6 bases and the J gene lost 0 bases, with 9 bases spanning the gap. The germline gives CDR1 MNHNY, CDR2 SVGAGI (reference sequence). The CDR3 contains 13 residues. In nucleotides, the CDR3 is TGTGCCAGCAGGGAGCCCGCCTCCTACGAGCAGTACTTC. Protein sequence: CASREPASYEQYF.

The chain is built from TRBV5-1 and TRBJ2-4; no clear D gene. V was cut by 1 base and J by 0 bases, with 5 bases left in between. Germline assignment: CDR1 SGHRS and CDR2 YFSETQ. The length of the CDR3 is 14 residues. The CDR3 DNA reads TGCGCCAGCAGCTTGAACAGAGCCAAAAACATTCAGTACTTC. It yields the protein CASSLNRAKNIQYF.

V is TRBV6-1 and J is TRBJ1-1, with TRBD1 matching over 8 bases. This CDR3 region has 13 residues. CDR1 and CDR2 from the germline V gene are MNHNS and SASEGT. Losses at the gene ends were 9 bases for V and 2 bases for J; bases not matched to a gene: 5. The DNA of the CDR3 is TGTGCCAGTCCGGGACAGGTTAACACTGAAGCTTTCTTT. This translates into CASPGQVNTEAFF.

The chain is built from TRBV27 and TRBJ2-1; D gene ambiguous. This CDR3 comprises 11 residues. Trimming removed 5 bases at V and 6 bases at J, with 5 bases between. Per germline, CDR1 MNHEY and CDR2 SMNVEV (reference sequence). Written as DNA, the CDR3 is TGTGCCAGCAGTCGAAGCAATGAGCAGTTCTTC. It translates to CASSRSNEQFF.

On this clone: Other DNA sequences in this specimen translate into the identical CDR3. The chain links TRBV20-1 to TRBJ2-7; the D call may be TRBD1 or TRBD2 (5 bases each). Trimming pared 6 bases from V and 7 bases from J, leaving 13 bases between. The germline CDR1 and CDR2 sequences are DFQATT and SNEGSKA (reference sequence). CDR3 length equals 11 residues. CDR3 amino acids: CSAGTVGEQYF. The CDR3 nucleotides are TGCAGTGCAGGGACGGTAGGGGAGCAGTACTTC.

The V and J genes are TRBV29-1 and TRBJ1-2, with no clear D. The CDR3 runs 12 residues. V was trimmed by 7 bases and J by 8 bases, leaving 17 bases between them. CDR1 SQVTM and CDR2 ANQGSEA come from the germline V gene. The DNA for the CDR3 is TGCAGCGCCAGGACCGGAATAAAAGGCTACACCTTC. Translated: CSARTGIKGYTF.

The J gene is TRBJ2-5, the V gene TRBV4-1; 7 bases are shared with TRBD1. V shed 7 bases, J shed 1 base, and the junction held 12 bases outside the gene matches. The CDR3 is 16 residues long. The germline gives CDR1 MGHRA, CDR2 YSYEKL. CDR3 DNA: TGCGCCAGCACCCGAACAGGGGCGATACTCCAAGAGACCCAGTACTTC. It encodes CASTRTGAILQETQYF.

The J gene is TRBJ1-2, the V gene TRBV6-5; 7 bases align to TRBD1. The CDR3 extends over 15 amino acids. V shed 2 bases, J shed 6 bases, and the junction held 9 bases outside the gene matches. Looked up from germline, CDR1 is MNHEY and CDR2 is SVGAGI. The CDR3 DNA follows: TGTGCCAGCAGTTACAGTGCAGTCAGGGGGAATGGCTACACCTTC. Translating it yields CASSYSAVRGNGYTF.

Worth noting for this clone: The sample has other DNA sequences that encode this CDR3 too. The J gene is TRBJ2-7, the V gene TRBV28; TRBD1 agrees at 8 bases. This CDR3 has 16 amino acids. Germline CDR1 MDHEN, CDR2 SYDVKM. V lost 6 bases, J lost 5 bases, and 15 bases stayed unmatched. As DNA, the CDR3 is TGTGCCAGCAGCCCCGGCGGACAGGGAGAATTAAACGAGCAGTACTTC. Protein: CASSPGGQGELNEQYF.

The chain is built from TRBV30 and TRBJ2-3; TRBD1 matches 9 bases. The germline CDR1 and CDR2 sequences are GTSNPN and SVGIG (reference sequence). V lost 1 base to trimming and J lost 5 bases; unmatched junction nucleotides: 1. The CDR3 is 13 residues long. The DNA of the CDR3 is TGTGCCTGGAGTGAGACAGGGGGAGATACGCAGTATTTT. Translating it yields CAWSETGGDTQYF. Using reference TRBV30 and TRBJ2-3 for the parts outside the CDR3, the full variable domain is SQTIHQWPATLVQPVGSPLSLECTVEGTSNPNLYWYRQAAGRGLQLLFYSVGIGQISSEVPQNLSASRPQDRQFILSSKKLLLSDSGFYLCAWSETGGDTQYFGPGTRLTVL.

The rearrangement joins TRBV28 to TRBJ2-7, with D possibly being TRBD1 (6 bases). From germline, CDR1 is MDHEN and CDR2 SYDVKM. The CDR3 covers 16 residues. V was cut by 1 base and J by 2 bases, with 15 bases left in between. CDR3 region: CASSLLWAGVTYEQYF. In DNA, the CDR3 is TGTGCCAGCAGTTTATTGTGGGCAGGGGTGACCTACGAGCAGTACTTC. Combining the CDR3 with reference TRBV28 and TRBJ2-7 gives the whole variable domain DVKVTQSSRYLVKRTGEKVFLECVQDMDHENMFWYRQDPGLGLRLIYFSYDVKMKEKGDIPEGYSVSREKKERFSLILESASTNQTSMYLCASSLLWAGVTYEQYFGPGTRLTVT.

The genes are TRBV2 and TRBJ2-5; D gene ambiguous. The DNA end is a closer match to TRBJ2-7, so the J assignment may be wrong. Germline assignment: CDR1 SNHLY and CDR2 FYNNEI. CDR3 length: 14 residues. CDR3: CASSEAGSTYEQYF. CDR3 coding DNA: TGTGCCAGCAGTGAAGCAGGGTCCACCTACGAGCAGTACTTC.

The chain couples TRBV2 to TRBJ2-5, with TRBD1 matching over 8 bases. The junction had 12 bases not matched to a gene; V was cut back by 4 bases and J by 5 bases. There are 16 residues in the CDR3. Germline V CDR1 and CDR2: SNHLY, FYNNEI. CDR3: CASSVARTGNAETQYF. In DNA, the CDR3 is TGTGCCAGCAGTGTAGCAAGGACAGGGAATGCTGAGACCCAGTACTTC.

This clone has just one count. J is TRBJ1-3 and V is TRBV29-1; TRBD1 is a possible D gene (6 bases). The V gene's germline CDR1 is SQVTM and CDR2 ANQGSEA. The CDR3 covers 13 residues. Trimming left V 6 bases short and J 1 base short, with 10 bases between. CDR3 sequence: CSVGGASGNTIYF. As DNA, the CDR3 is TGCAGCGTCGGGGGGGCTTCTGGAAACACCATATATTTT.

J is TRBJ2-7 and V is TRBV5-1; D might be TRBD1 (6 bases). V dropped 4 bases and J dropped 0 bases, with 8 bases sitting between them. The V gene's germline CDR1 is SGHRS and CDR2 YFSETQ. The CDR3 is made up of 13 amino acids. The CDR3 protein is CASSRQVSYEQYF. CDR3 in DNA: TGCGCCAGCAGCCGACAGGTCTCCTACGAGCAGTACTTC. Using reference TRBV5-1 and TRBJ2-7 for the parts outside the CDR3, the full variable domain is KAGVTQTPRYLIKTRGQQVTLSCSPISGHRSVSWYQQTPGQGLQFLFEYFSETQRNKGNFPGRFSGRQFSNSRSEMNVSTLELGDSALYLCASSRQVSYEQYFGPGTRLTVT.

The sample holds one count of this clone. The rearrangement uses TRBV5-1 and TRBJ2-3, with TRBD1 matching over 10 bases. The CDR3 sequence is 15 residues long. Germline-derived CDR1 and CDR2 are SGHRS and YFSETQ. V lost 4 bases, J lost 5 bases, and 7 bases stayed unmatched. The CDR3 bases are TGCGCCAGCAGCCGCGACAGGGGGCAAGGAGATACGCAGTATTTT. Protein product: CASSRDRGQGDTQYF.

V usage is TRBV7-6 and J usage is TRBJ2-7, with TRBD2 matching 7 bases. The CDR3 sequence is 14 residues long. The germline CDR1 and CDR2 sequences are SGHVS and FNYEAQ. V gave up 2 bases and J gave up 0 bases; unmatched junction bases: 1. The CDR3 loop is CASSLTSVSYEQYF. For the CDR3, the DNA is TGTGCCAGCAGCTTAACTAGCGTCTCCTACGAGCAGTACTTC.

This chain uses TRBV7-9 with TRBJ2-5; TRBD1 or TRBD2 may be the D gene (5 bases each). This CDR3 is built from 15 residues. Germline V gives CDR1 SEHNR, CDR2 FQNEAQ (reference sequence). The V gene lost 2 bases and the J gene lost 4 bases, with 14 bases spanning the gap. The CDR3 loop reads CASSLNWGKVETQYF. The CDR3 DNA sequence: TGTGCCAGCAGCTTAAACTGGGGGAAGGTAGAGACCCAGTACTTC.

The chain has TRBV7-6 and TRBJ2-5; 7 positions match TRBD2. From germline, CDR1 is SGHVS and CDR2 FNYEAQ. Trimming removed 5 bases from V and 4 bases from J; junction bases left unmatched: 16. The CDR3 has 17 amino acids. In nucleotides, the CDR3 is TGTGCCAGCAGCCAACTAGCGTCCCCTTCCTTGGGAGAGACCCAGTACTTC. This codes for CASSQLASPSLGETQYF.

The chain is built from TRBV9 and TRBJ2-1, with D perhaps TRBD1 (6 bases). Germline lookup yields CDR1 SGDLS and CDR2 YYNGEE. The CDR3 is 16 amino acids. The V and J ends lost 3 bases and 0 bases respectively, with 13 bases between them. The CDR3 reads CASSGRQAHSYNEQFF. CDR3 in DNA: TGTGCCAGCAGCGGGCGACAGGCCCACTCCTACAATGAGCAGTTCTTC.

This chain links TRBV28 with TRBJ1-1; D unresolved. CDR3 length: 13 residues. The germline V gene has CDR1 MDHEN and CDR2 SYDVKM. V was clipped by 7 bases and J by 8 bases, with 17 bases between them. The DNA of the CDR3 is TGTGCCAGCAACCCGGGAATGGTGCGCGAAGCTTTCTTT. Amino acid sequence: CASNPGMVREAFF.

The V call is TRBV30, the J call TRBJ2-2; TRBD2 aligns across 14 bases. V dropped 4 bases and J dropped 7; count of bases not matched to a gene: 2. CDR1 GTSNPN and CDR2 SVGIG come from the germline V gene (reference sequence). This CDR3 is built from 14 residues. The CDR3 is CAWMGLAGVGELFF. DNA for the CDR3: TGTGCCTGGATGGGACTAGCGGGAGTCGGGGAGCTGTTTTTT.

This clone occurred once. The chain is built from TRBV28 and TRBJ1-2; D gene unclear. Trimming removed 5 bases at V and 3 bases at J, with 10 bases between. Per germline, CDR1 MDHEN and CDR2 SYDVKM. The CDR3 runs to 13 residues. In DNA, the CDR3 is TGTGCCAGCAGTCCAGACCACGACTATGGCTACACCTTC. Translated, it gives CASSPDHDYGYTF.

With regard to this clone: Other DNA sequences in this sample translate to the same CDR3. CDR3 region: CASSYSVGGETQYF. CDR3 nucleotide sequence: TGTGCCAGCAGTTACTCGGTGGGGGGAGAGACCCAGTACTTC. The chain is built from TRBV6-6 and TRBJ2-5; D might be TRBD2 (6 bases). The ends were cut back, 0 bases at V and 4 bases at J, with 9 bases in the middle. CDR3 size: 14 residues. Germline V lookup: CDR1 MNHNY, CDR2 SVGAGI (reference sequence).

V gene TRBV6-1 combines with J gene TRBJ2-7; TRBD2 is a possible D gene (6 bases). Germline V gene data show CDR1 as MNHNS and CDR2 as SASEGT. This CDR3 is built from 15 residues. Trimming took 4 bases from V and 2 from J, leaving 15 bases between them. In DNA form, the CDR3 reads TGTGCCAGCAGTGCAGCCCTAGCGTCTACCTACGAGCAGTACTTC. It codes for CASSAALASTYEQYF.

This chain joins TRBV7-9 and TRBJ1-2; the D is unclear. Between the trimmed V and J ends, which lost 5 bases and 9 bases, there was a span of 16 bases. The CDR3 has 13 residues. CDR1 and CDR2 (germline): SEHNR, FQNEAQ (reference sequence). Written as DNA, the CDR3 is TGTGCCAGCAGCCCTACCGGGAGATATCGCTACACCTTC. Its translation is CASSPTGRYRYTF.

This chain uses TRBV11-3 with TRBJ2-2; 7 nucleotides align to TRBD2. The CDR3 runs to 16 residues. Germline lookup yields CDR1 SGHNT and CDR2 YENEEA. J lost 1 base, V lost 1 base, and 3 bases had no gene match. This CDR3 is CASSLVAGWNTGELFF. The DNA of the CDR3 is TGTGCCAGCAGCTTAGTAGCGGGTTGGAACACCGGGGAGCTGTTTTTT. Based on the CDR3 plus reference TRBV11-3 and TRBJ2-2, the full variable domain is EAGVVQSPRYKIIEKKQPVAFWCNPISGHNTLYWYLQNLGQGPELLIRYENEEAVDDSQLPKDRFSAERLKGVDSTLKIQPAELGDSAVYLCASSLVAGWNTGELFFGEGSRLTVL.